The clone carrying this TCR beta chain was seen at least ten times. The germline V gene has CDR1 DFQATT and CDR2 SNEGSKA (reference sequence). Losses at the gene ends were 5 bases for V and 2 bases for J; bases not matched to a gene: 8. The CDR3 consists of 16 residues. Unique molecular identifiers were incorporated during preparation of the TCRbeta library. A single record per CDR3 protein comes from TCRdb applying MiXCR to the PCR reads. In the table there are some 240,000 distinct CDR3 sequences, 12% of which are singletons. This specimen belongs to a study of T-cell reconstitution after alpha-beta-depleted transplantation in children.

The specimen was PBMCs from the stem cell graft donor, collected from the stem cell graft. The clonotype originates from a human donor who donated a stem cell graft to a child with acute lymphoblastic leukemia. The chain uses TRBV20-1 and TRBJ2-1; 11 bases align to TRBD2. CDR3 amino acids: CSAPPGLAEPYNEQFF. The CDR3 DNA is TGCAGTGCTCCTCCGGGACTAGCGGAACCCTACAATGAGCAGTTCTTC.